The 18 T cell receptor beta chains given below trace back to one sample, sequenced in a study of OX40 agonist ivuxolimab in advanced cancers. Libraries were constructed by the immunoSEQ multiplex PCR assay. TCRdb took this table from immuneACCESS and kept in-frame rearrangements with V and J called. Such tables lack part of the clones; where checked against another copy, unresolved V genes explain under half of the gap, and the rest is unexplained. In this sample the table shows some 100,000 clones, 70% to 90% of which occur a single time. The ten most abundant clones make up about 0.82% of the sample. The source material was CD4+ or CD8+ T cells sorted from blood, sampled in a trial of the OX40 agonist ivuxolimab. Receptors originate from an adult with an advanced solid tumor such as melanoma, head and neck, liver or kidney cancer.

This chain joins TRBV18 and TRBJ2-1, with TRBD1 matching 7 bases. Unmatched junction bases numbered 13, after V lost 8 bases and J lost 0 bases. The germline CDR1 and CDR2 sequences are KGHSH and LQKENI. The CDR3 is 17 amino acids. This CDR3 is CASTGATNRGSYNEQFF. DNA for the CDR3: TGTGCCAGCACAGGGGCGACCAACAGGGGCTCCTACAATGAGCAGTTCTTC.

J is TRBJ2-1 and V is TRBV6-4; TRBD1 aligns across 9 bases. CDR1 is MRHNA and CDR2 is SNTAGT in the germline V gene. The CDR3 is 14 residues long. V lost 6 bases, J lost 5 bases, and 5 bases stayed unmatched. This CDR3 is CASSRDRVNNEQFF. CDR3 DNA sequence: TGTGCCAGCAGCCGGGACAGGGTCAACAATGAGCAGTTCTTC.

V usage is TRBV10-1 and J usage is TRBJ1-2; D is uncertain. Germline-derived CDR1 and CDR2 are WNHNN and SYGVQD (reference sequence). V dropped 9 bases and J dropped 4 bases, with 21 bases sitting between them. There are 15 residues in the CDR3. The CDR3 DNA is TGCGCCAGTCCCAGCGAAATTTTTTCCCCCTATGGCTACACCTTC. It translates to CASPSEIFSPYGYTF.

The chain combines TRBV5-1 with TRBJ1-4, with TRBD1 matching 10 bases. The CDR3 has 15 residues. V lost 2 bases, J lost 8 bases, and 6 bases stayed unmatched. In germline, CDR1 is SGHRS, CDR2 YFSETQ. CDR3 in DNA: TGCGCCAGCAGCTTCCTGGGACAGGGGTTGGAAAAACTGTTTTTT. As protein: CASSFLGQGLEKLFF.

The chain joins TRBV7-3 to TRBJ2-1, with D hard to call. The V gene's germline CDR1 is SGHTA and CDR2 FQGTGA. Trimming removed 0 bases at V and 7 bases at J, with 13 bases between. The CDR3 is 15 amino acids. CDR3 region: CASSLTLSSQNEQFF. CDR3 coding DNA: TGTGCCAGCAGCTTAACCCTCTCATCCCAGAATGAGCAGTTCTTC.

The gene calls are TRBV28 and TRBJ1-1; 7 bases map to TRBD1. Losses at the gene ends were 5 bases for V and 4 bases for J; bases not matched to a gene: 4. This CDR3 is built from 13 residues. Germline CDR1 reads MDHEN; CDR2 reads SYDVKM. This chain's CDR3 is CASSGQVPTEAFF. The CDR3 DNA reads as TGTGCCAGCAGTGGACAGGTTCCCACTGAAGCTTTCTTT. The variable domain in full, with the rest retrieved from reference TRBV28 and TRBJ1-1, is DVKVTQSSRYLVKRTGEKVFLECVQDMDHENMFWYRQDPGLGLRLIYFSYDVKMKEKGDIPEGYSVSREKKERFSLILESASTNQTSMYLCASSGQVPTEAFFGQGTRLTVV.

The chain uses TRBV5-1 and TRBJ1-2; TRBD1 is a possible D gene (5 bases). The CDR3 is 15 residues long. The germline gives CDR1 SGHRS, CDR2 YFSETQ. V was pared by 0 bases and J by 0 bases, with 9 bases between. CDR3 in DNA: TGCGCCAGCAGCTTGGACAGGATTTCTAACTATGGCTACACCTTC. It codes for CASSLDRISNYGYTF. Drawing the rest from reference TRBV5-1 and TRBJ1-2, the complete variable domain is KAGVTQTPRYLIKTRGQQVTLSCSPISGHRSVSWYQQTPGQGLQFLFEYFSETQRNKGNFPGRFSGRQFSNSRSEMNVSTLELGDSALYLCASSLDRISNYGYTFGSGTRLTVV.

The chain links TRBV28 to TRBJ2-5; D unclear. The CDR3 has 14 amino acids. The V end was cut by 3 bases, the J end by 1 base, with 9 bases between. The V gene's germline CDR1 is MDHEN and CDR2 SYDVKM. CDR3 DNA: TGTGCCAGCAGTTTTTCCCCTTCCCAAGAGACCCAGTACTTC. Its translation: CASSFSPSQETQYF.

For this clone: An end of the junction differs from the germline gene, which may be a read error. V usage is TRBV6-6 and J usage is TRBJ1-3; D gene unclear. The CDR3 is made up of 13 amino acids. CDR1 is MNHNY, CDR2 SVGAGI, per germline (reference sequence). CDR3 loop: CASSYAPGNTIYF. As DNA, the CDR3 is TGTGCCAGCAGTTATGCCCCTGGGAACACCATATATTTT.

This sequence joins TRBV2 and TRBJ2-7; D is ambiguous. CDR1 is SNHLY and CDR2 is FYNNEI in the germline V gene. This CDR3 spans 16 amino acids. V was cut by 6 bases and J by 6 bases, with 24 bases left in between. This CDR3 reads CASRIQIDPKAGEQYV. The DNA of the CDR3 is TGTGCCAGCAGAATCCAGATCGATCCAAAGGCTGGCGAGCAGTACGTC.

This chain joins TRBV7-2 and TRBJ2-1, with D possibly matching TRBD1 (5 bases). There are 15 residues in the CDR3. V gave up 0 bases and J gave up 9 bases, with 15 bases separating them. Germline CDR1 and CDR2: SGHTA and FQGNSA. The CDR3 DNA is TGTGCCAGCAGCTTAGCGCAGGGCTGGATAGGTGAGCAGTTCTTC. It translates to CASSLAQGWIGEQFF.

The chain has TRBV7-2 and TRBJ1-4, with D possibly TRBD1 on 5 matching bases. Trimming took off 5 bases at V and 2 bases at J, with 15 bases between the two ends. The CDR3 extends over 16 amino acids. In germline, CDR1 is SGHTA, CDR2 FQGNSA. DNA for the CDR3: TGTGCCAGCAGCCCCCTAGGCGGGGGTACTAATGAAAAACTGTTTTTT. It yields the protein CASSPLGGGTNEKLFF. The whole variable domain, remainder taken from reference TRBV7-2 and TRBJ1-4, is GAGVSQSPSNKVTEKGKDVELRCDPISGHTALYWYRQSLGQGLEFLIYFQGNSAPDKSGLPSDRFSAERTGGSVSTLTIQRTQQEDSAVYLCASSPLGGGTNEKLFFGSGTQLSVL.

The chain couples TRBV7-2 to TRBJ2-1; 11 nucleotides line up with TRBD1. Germline V lookup: CDR1 SGHTA, CDR2 FQGNSA. The junction had 4 bases not matched to a gene; V was cut back by 5 bases and J by 4 bases. CDR3 length: 15 amino acids. The DNA of the CDR3 is TGTGCCAGCAGCCAGGGACAGGGGGTTTACAATGAGCAGTTCTTC. Its translation: CASSQGQGVYNEQFF.

This sequence joins TRBV19 and TRBJ2-5; 9 bases line up with TRBD2. The CDR3 contains 13 residues. Germline-derived CDR1 and CDR2 are LNHDA and SQIVND (reference sequence). Trimming at V came to 10 bases and at J to 2 bases, leaving 5 bases not matched to a gene. CDR3 residues: CATTSGSQETQYF. In DNA form, the CDR3 reads TGTGCCACAACTAGCGGGTCACAAGAGACCCAGTACTTC. The variable domain in full, completed from reference TRBV19 and TRBJ2-5, reads DGGITQSPKYLFRKEGQNVTLSCEQNLNHDAMYWYRQDPGQGLRLIYYSQIVNDFQKGDIAEGYSVSREKKESFPLTVTSAQKNPTAFYLCATTSGSQETQYFGPGTRLLVL.

The DNA for the CDR3 is TGCGCCAGCAGCCAAGAGTCGGGTCGCAATCAGCCCCAGCATTTT. Its translation is CASSQESGRNQPQHF. This chain uses TRBV4-3 with TRBJ1-5; D ambiguous. Trimming shortened V by 0 bases and J by 2 bases, and 8 bases separated the two germline ends. Germline V CDR1 and CDR2: LGHNA, YSLEER. The CDR3 is made up of 15 amino acids.

The gene calls are TRBV9 and TRBJ1-4; D might be TRBD1 (5 bases). CDR1 is SGDLS, CDR2 YYNGEE, per germline. Trimming removed 4 bases from V and 8 bases from J, with 15 bases in between. The CDR3 is 14 residues long. The CDR3 DNA follows: TGTGCCAGCAGCTGGGACTGGCGAGGGGAAAAACTGTTTTTT. Translation gives CASSWDWRGEKLFF.

Written as DNA, the CDR3 is TGTGCCAGCAGTGTGACTAGCGGGATCCTTTGGGAGCAGTACTTC. Protein sequence: CASSVTSGILWEQYF. The rearrangement joins TRBV28 to TRBJ2-7, with TRBD2 matching 11 bases. CDR1 is MDHEN and CDR2 is SYDVKM in the germline V gene. CDR3 size: 15 residues. After removal of 5 bases from V and 7 bases from J, the junction contained 10 bases not matched to a gene. The whole variable domain, remainder taken from reference TRBV28 and TRBJ2-7, is DVKVTQSSRYLVKRTGEKVFLECVQDMDHENMFWYRQDPGLGLRLIYFSYDVKMKEKGDIPEGYSVSREKKERFSLILESASTNQTSMYLCASSVTSGILWEQYFGPGTRLTVT.

This sequence joins TRBV10-3 and TRBJ2-3; 9 bases match TRBD1. The CDR3 loop spans 15 amino acids. In germline, CDR1 is ENHRY, CDR2 SYGVKD. The junction had 4 bases not matched to a gene; V was cut back by 2 bases and J by 4 bases. DNA for the CDR3: TGTGCCATCAGTGAGGGACAGGGGCGACCAGATACGCAGTATTTT. It yields the protein CAISEGQGRPDTQYF.